This T cell receptor (beta chain) comes out of a study of cytomegalovirus exposure and HLA in healthy donors. Though probably carrying unrecorded immune exposures, donors were nominally healthy at sampling. The study ran its PCR with 60 Vbeta and 13 Jbeta primers. Some clones are missing from TCRdb's copy, which holds only in-frame ones; the method was immunoSEQ multiplex PCR. The sample has 130,000 or so clones, about two thirds seen once. The V gene's germline CDR1 is MNHNS and CDR2 SASEGT. This CDR3 comprises 13 residues. The gene calls are TRBV6-1 and TRBJ1-1; 7 bases are shared with TRBD1. The sequence derives from a man aged 40-55 years in good health and CMV-seropositive. Sequenced input: PBMCs. The CDR3 sequence: CASGGRPNTEAFF. In DNA form, the CDR3 reads TGTGCATCAGGGGGACGACCGAACACTGAAGCTTTCTTT.